This T cell receptor (beta chain) was captured by sequencing in a study of regulatory T cells in long-lasting Graves disease. As for time point: newly diagnosed GD, antithyroid drugs for less than 3 months. From PBMCs, RNA was extracted and then used to make the TCR library. Germline assignment: CDR1 SEHNR and CDR2 FQNEAQ (reference sequence). This CDR3 region has 14 residues. iRepertoire HTBI primers and Arm-PCR of CDR3 regions built TCR beta libraries. TCRdb itself ran the multiplex PCR reads through MiXCR, one entry per CDR3 protein. The sample holds 510,000 or so distinct CDR3 sequences, approximately 12% seen once. The same sample was also used in a study of T cells in Graves' hyperthyroidism and ophthalmopathy.

This sequence originates from a woman aged 25-40 years with Graves disease. The material was peripheral blood mononuclear cells (PBMCs), obtained at new diagnosis, from a patient treated with antithyroid drugs. The rearrangement links TRBV7-9 to TRBJ2-3; a weak D match, TRBD1 (6 bases). The J call could be wrong; TRBJ2-7 is a better fit for the DNA end. CDR3: CASSLGQGNNEQYF. The CDR3 nucleotides are TGTGCCAGCAGCTTAGGTCAGGGGAACAATGAGCAGTACTTC.